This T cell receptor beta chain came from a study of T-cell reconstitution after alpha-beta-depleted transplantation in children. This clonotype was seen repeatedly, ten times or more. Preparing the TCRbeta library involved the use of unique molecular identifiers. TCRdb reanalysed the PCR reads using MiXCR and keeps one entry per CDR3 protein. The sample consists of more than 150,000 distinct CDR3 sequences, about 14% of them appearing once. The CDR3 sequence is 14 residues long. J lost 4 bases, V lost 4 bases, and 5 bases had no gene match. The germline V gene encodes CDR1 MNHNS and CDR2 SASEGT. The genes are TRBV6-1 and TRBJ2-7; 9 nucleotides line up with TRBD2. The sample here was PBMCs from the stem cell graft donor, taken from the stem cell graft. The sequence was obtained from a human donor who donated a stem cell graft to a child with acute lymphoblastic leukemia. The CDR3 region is CASSGSGRGYEQYF. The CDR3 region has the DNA TGTGCCAGCAGTGGTAGCGGGAGAGGGTACGAGCAGTACTTC.